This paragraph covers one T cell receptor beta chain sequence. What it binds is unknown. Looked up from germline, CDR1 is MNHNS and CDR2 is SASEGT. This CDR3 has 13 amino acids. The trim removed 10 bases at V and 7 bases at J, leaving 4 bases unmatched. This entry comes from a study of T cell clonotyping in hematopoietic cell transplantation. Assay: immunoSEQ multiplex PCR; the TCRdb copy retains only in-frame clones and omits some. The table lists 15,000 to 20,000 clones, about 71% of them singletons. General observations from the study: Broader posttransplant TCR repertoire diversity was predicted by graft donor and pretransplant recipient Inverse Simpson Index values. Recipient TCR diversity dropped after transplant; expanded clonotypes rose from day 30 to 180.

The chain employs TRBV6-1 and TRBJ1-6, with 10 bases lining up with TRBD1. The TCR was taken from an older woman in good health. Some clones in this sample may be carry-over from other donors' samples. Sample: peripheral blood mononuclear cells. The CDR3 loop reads CATGGQGNSPLHF. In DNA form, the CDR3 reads TGTGCCACCGGGGGACAGGGGAATTCACCCCTCCACTTT.